This entry describes one TCR beta chain. What it binds is unknown. Germline values: CDR1 ENHRY, CDR2 SYGVKD. CDR3 length: 15 amino acids. V dropped 8 bases and J dropped 5; count of bases not matched to a gene: 9. This record comes from a study of cytomegalovirus exposure and HLA in healthy donors. Study-wide background: Genotyping showed 81% of over 350 donors falling in the Caucasian-associated ancestry cluster. General observations from the study: Equally common other TCR beta chains were less clonally expanded than HLA-associated ones, a later analysis found. In a later analysis, at a false discovery rate of 0.05, under 20,000 TCR beta sequences were associated with HLA alleles.

The primer mix had 60 Vbeta and 13 Jbeta primers. TCRdb's copy holds only in-frame clones and misses some; the assay was immunoSEQ multiplex PCR. The sample includes roughly 190,000 clones, around 75% seen only once; the top ten take roughly 6%. This TCR was sampled from a man between 35 and 55 years old in good health and CMV-seropositive. The V and J genes are TRBV10-3 and TRBJ2-1; 10 bases map to TRBD2. Sequencing was carried out using PBMCs. CDR3 loop: CAIQALAGSHNEQFF. The CDR3, as DNA: TGTGCCATCCAGGCACTAGCGGGGTCCCACAATGAGCAGTTCTTC.